This T cell receptor (beta chain) is drawn from a study of PD-L1 blockade in urothelial cancer. Study overall: Per blood sample, T cells had a median of 141,255. Broader study findings: Stronger expansion of tumor-associated clones in blood at 3 weeks distinguished durable-benefit patients. Improved survival was predicted by pretreatment blood TCR clonality below the median.

The method was immunoSEQ multiplex PCR; TCRdb's version includes in-frame clones alone and lacks a portion of them. The table has 100,000 to 150,000 clones, roughly 82% seen once; the top ten hold roughly 2.6%. Regarding time point: peripheral blood 6 weeks after treatment start. Per-patient samples, pretreatment and on-treatment, numbered 1 to 8. Concerning this clone itself: Its antigen is not identified.

The TCR was taken from a man aged 45 to 65 with urothelial cancer. The source was PBMCs, collected around atezolizumab (anti-PD-L1) treatment.

CDR3 DNA: TGTGCCAGTAGTATGTATCTAGCGGACAATGAGCAGTTCTTC. It encodes CASSMYLADNEQFF. This rearrangement joins TRBV19 to TRBJ2-1, with 7 nucleotides matching TRBD2. CDR3 length: 14 amino acids. Per germline, CDR1 LNHDA and CDR2 SQIVND (reference sequence). V lost 3 bases to trimming and J lost 5 bases; unmatched junction nucleotides: 4.